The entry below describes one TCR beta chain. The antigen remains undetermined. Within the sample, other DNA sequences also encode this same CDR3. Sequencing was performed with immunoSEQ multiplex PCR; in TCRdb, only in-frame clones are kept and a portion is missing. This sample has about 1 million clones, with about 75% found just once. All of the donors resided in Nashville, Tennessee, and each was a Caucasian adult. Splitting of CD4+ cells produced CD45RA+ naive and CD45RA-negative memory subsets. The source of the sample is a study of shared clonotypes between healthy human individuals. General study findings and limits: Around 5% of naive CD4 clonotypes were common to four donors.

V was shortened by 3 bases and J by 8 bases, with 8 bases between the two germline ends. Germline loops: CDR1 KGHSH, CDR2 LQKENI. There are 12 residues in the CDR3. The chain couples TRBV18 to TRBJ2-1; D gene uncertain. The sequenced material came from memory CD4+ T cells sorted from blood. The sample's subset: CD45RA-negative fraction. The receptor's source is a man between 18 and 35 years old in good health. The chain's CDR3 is CASSPGGYEQFF. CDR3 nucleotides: TGTGCCAGCTCACCCGGCGGCTATGAGCAGTTCTTC. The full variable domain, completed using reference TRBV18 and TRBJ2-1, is NAGVMQNPRHLVRRRGQEARLRCSPMKGHSHVYWYRQLPEEGLKFMVYLQKENIIDESGMPKERFSAEFPKEGPSILRIQQVVRGDSAAYFCASSPGGYEQFFGPGTRLTVL.